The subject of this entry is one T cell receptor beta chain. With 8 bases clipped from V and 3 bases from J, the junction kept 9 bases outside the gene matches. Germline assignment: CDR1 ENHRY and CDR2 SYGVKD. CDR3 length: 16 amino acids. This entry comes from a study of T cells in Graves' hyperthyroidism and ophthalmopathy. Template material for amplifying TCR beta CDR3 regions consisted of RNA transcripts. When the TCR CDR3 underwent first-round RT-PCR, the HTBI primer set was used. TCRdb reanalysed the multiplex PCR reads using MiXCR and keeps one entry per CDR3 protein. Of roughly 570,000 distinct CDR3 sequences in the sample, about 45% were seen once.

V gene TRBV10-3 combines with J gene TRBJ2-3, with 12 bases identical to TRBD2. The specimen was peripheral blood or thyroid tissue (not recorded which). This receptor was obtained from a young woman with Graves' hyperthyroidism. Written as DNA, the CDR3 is TGTGCCATCGGCCCGACTAGCGGGAGTATAACAGATACGCAGTATTTT. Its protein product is CAIGPTSGSITDTQYF.